This T cell receptor (beta chain) was identified during a study of cytomegalovirus exposure and HLA in healthy donors. Study details: It was reported in a later analysis that the same platform had been used for the 120 validation repertoires as for the approximately 700 first-cohort repertoires.

Notes on the study in general: Subsequent analysis showed first-cohort TCR clusters tending to co-occur in around 110 validation repertoires. Reports credit the classifier with highly specific, highly sensitive diagnosis of cytomegalovirus status.

Germline CDR1 reads MNHEY; CDR2 reads SVGAGI. This CDR3 region has 14 residues. The V and J ends lost 0 bases and 1 base respectively, with 6 bases between them. Libraries were prepared by immunoSEQ multiplex PCR; TCRdb keeps only in-frame clonotypes and omits some of them. This table has about 21,000 clones, 97% appearing once. As regards this clone: Antigen specificity is unknown.

The clonotype was recovered from a man in his thirties or forties in good health and CMV-seropositive. The genes are TRBV6-5 and TRBJ1-1; D gene ambiguous. Sequencing was performed on PBMCs. Written as DNA, the CDR3 is TGTGCCAGCAGTTACTCGCGGAAGAACACTGAAGCTTTCTTT. Its translation is CASSYSRKNTEAFF.